These T cell receptor beta chains were read from a single sample in a study of identical twins. MiXCR was run by TCRdb on the 5' RACE reads, yielding one entry per CDR3 protein. The sample records about 520,000 distinct CDR3 sequences, roughly a fifth being singletons. These data are also associated with another study on T cells expressing NK-cell markers.

Sequenced sample: CD4+ T cells sorted from blood. The receptor source for this set is a woman between 18 and 29 years old in good health. Both conserved end residues are part of each CDR3. The D gene is left open where the match is weak. Rows give clone size only sometimes, using once, few, many, or a class for an expanded clone.

j_gene	d_gene	v_gene	abundance	CDR3nt	CDR3aa
TRBJ2-1	TRBD2	TRBV7-8	-	TGTGCCAGCAGCTCCTTCTCTAGCGGGGGTTCCTACAATGAGCAGTTCTTC	CASSSFSSGGSYNEQFF
TRBJ1-4	TRBD1	TRBV5-1	-	TGCGCCAGCAGCTTGGTCGGGACAGGGGACGAAAAACTGTTTTTT	CASSLVGTGDEKLFF
TRBJ1-4	-	TRBV6-1	few	TGTGCCAGCCGCTCGGCGACAACTAATGAAAAACTGTTTTTT	CASRSATTNEKLFF
TRBJ2-3	-	TRBV5-1	few	TGCGCCAGCAGCCTACCCCCCAGGGTATCGGTCACAGATACGCAGTATTTT	CASSLPPRVSVTDTQYF
TRBJ1-2	-	TRBV21-1	few	TGTGCCAGCAGCAAAGCAAAGACAGGGAGAACCTTTGGCTACACCTTC	CASSKAKTGRTFGYTF
TRBJ2-3	-	TRBV3-1	many	TGTGCCAGCAGCCACCTCCCAGATACGCAGTATTTT	CASSHLPDTQYF
TRBJ2-2	-	TRBV7-9	-	TGTGCCAGCAGCTTAGCTAGGGCCTCGAACACCGGGGAGCTGTTTTTT	CASSLARASNTGELFF
TRBJ2-7	-	TRBV12-3/TRBV12-4	-	TGTGCCAGCAGTTTCGCCAGAAATGGGGAGCAGTACTTC	CASSFARNGEQYF
TRBJ2-1	-	TRBV5-1	few	TGCGCCAGCAGCTCAATCCCCGGGGCCGTCAATGAGCAGTTCTTC	CASSSIPGAVNEQFF
TRBJ2-3	-	TRBV9	-	TGTGCCAGCAGCGTAGGTCAGGATACGCAGTATTTT	CASSVGQDTQYF
TRBJ2-2	-	TRBV20-1	-	TGCAGTGCAAAGACAGCGAACACCGGGGAGCTGTTTTTT	CSAKTANTGELFF
TRBJ2-1	TRBD2	TRBV7-9	few	TGTGCCAGCAGCTTCCCTAGCGGGAACAATGAGCAGTTCTTC	CASSFPSGNNEQFF
TRBJ2-3	-	TRBV15	-	TGTGCCACCAGCAGAGATCCGGCTAGTTATCAGTATTTT	CATSRDPASYQYF
TRBJ2-5	-	TRBV12-3/TRBV12-4	many	TGTGCCAGCAGTACCTGGACACCCCAAGAGACCCAGTACTTC	CASSTWTPQETQYF
TRBJ2-7	TRBD1	TRBV5-1	-	TGCGCCAGCAGCCCGACAGGGGTAACCTACGAGCAGTACTTC	CASSPTGVTYEQYF
TRBJ2-7	TRBD2	TRBV18	-	TGTGCCAGCTCACCTAGGGAGGGGTTCGTCACCTACGAGCAGTACTTC	CASSPREGFVTYEQYF
TRBJ2-1	-	TRBV12-3/TRBV12-4	many	TGTGCCAGCAGTTTAGTATCCGGGAGCAATGAGCAGTTCTTC	CASSLVSGSNEQFF
TRBJ1-5	-	TRBV6-1	-	TGTGCCAGCCGGACAGCTTTTAATCAGCCCCAGCATTTT	CASRTAFNQPQHF
TRBJ2-2	-	TRBV6-5	-	TGTGCCAGCAGTTACGATCACAACACGAACACCGGGGAGCTGTTTTTT	CASSYDHNTNTGELFF
TRBJ2-1	TRBD2	TRBV3-1	few	TGTGCCAGCAGCCACTCTGCGGGGGGGCTTGGTGAGCAGTTCTTC	CASSHSAGGLGEQFF
TRBJ2-2	-	TRBV10-3	-	TGTGCCATCACGAGGGGGGGCCCAAGGGACACCGGGGAGCTGTTTTTT	CAITRGGPRDTGELFF
TRBJ2-3	TRBD2	TRBV3-1	few	TGTGCCAGCAGCCACGGGAGGGGAGCGGGGGGTCGCACAGATACGCAGTATTTT	CASSHGRGAGGRTDTQYF
TRBJ2-5	TRBD2	TRBV7-3	few	TGTGCCAGCAGCTTTCGCGGGGGGGCTGTTGCAGAGACCCAGTACTTC	CASSFRGGAVAETQYF
TRBJ2-3	-	TRBV6-2/TRBV6-3	-	TGTGCCAGCACCAGGGGTCTAGCGACCACAGATACGCAGTATTTT	CASTRGLATTDTQYF
TRBJ1-5	-	TRBV20-1	few	TGCAGTGTCCGCGGTGAGGCGGGGAGACAGCCCCAGCATTTT	CSVRGEAGRQPQHF
TRBJ1-2	-	TRBV29-1	few	TGCAGCGTTGATGACAGGAACTATGGCTACACCTTC	CSVDDRNYGYTF
TRBJ2-3	-	TRBV14	-	TGTGCCAGCAGCCAGACCTGGACAGACACAGATACGCAGTATTTT	CASSQTWTDTDTQYF
TRBJ2-3	TRBD2	TRBV4-3	-	TGCGCCAGCAGCCAGGAACTAGCGGGAGTTACAGATACGCAGTATTTT	CASSQELAGVTDTQYF
TRBJ1-3	TRBD1	TRBV10-3	few	TGTGCCATCACTGACGGACAGGGGAGGAACACCATATATTTT	CAITDGQGRNTIYF
TRBJ2-1	TRBD1	TRBV6-1	-	TGTGCCAGCAGAAAAACCGGGACAGGGATATACAATGAGCAGTTCTTC	CASRKTGTGIYNEQFF
TRBJ2-7	-	TRBV5-1	-	TGCGCCAGCAGCTTGGACACGGGAAACTACGAGCAGTACTTC	CASSLDTGNYEQYF
TRBJ2-2	-	TRBV29-1	few	TGCAGCGTGACGGGGGCGGGGACCGGGGAGCTGTTTTTT	CSVTGAGTGELFF
TRBJ2-7	-	TRBV5-1	-	TGCGCCAGCAGCATCGGACAGCGCAACGAGCAGTACTTC	CASSIGQRNEQYF
TRBJ2-3	TRBD2	TRBV12-3/TRBV12-4	-	TGTGCCAGCAGTTTAGGGTCCTCTAGCGGAATCACAGATACGCAGTATTTT	CASSLGSSSGITDTQYF
TRBJ2-2	-	TRBV20-1	-	TGCAGTGCGCGGACTATAACCGGGGAGCTGTTTTTT	CSARTITGELFF
TRBJ2-1	-	TRBV11-3	-	TGTGCCAGCAGCCCTGGGGGTTGGAGCTCCTACAATGAGCAGTTCTTC	CASSPGGWSSYNEQFF
TRBJ2-1	-	TRBV5-1	-	TGCGCCAGCAGCTTGTACGCTTACAATGAGCAGTTCTTC	CASSLYAYNEQFF
TRBJ2-7	TRBD1	TRBV4-2	-	TGTGCCAGCAGCAAAGGGTACGGACAGGGGGCGATCCACGAGCAGTACTTC	CASSKGYGQGAIHEQYF
TRBJ2-7	TRBD2	TRBV5-6	-	TGTGCCAGCAGCTTTTTAAGCGGGAGCGGCGACGAGCAGTACTTC	CASSFLSGSGDEQYF
TRBJ2-3	-	TRBV5-6	many	TGTGCCAGCAGCAAAAGGGATACGCAGTATTTT	CASSKRDTQYF
TRBJ2-1	TRBD2	TRBV18	-	TGTGCCAGCTCTCCTGGGACTAGCGGGGCCTACAATGAGCAGTTCTTC	CASSPGTSGAYNEQFF
TRBJ1-2	TRBD1	TRBV5-1	few	TGCGCCAGCAGCTGGGGACAGCCGGACGGCTACACCTTC	CASSWGQPDGYTF
TRBJ2-1	-	TRBV20-1	few	TGCAGTGCTAGAGGGACTAGGTGGGGGCATGAGCAGTTCTTC	CSARGTRWGHEQFF
TRBJ2-7	-	TRBV9	-	TGTGCCAGCAGCGTAGATCCAGACCCCTACGAGCAGTACTTC	CASSVDPDPYEQYF
TRBJ1-2	TRBD1	TRBV4-3	few	TGCGCCAGCAGCCAAAAAATTGGACAGGGAACAGGAGGCTATGGCTACACCTTC	CASSQKIGQGTGGYGYTF
TRBJ2-2	-	TRBV7-2	few	TGTGCCAGCAGCTCCATTCAGGGCATCGGGGAGCTGTTTTTT	CASSSIQGIGELFF
TRBJ1-1	-	TRBV5-1	-	TGCGCCAGCAGCTCACTCGAGAACACTGAAGCTTTCTTT	CASSSLENTEAFF
TRBJ2-2	-	TRBV12-3/TRBV12-4	many	TGTGCCAGCAGTCGGAGCGGCTGGGGGGAGCTGTTTTTT	CASSRSGWGELFF
TRBJ1-1	-	TRBV12-3/TRBV12-4	few	TGTGCCAGCAGTCGTACCGGGACGAGAAACACTGAAGCTTTCTTT	CASSRTGTRNTEAFF
TRBJ2-7	-	TRBV6-4	few	TGTGCCAGCAGAAAGACACCCCTGACGGACGAGCAGTACTTC	CASRKTPLTDEQYF
TRBJ2-6	-	TRBV20-1	few	TGCAGTGCTAGGTTGAACCCTGGTGGGGCCAACGTCCTGACTTTC	CSARLNPGGANVLTF
TRBJ2-7	TRBD2	TRBV10-3	-	TGTGCCACCAGGACTAGCGGGGGGGCCTACGAGCAGTACTTC	CATRTSGGAYEQYF